The clone carrying this T cell receptor (beta chain) showed up just a few times. The antigen is not known. The CDR3 totals 14 residues. With V trimmed by 4 bases and J by 7 bases, 8 bases remained unmatched. Germline V gene sequence: CDR1 SGHKS, CDR2 YYEKEE (reference sequence). The data are from a study of cytomegalovirus exposure and HLA in healthy donors. Study-level results: Under in vitro conditions, three CMV-associated chains were confirmed as specific for CMV antigens. Accurate prediction of most subjects' HLA-A and HLA-B alleles from TCR beta sequences was reported.

With 60 Vbeta and 13 Jbeta primers, the PCR was carried out. Generated by immunoSEQ multiplex PCR, the TCRdb table keeps only in-frame clones and is missing some. The sample gives 90,000 to 120,000 clones, roughly 69% of which show up once; over 2.5% is in the top ten. Those who donated were healthy bone marrow donors. The sequence was collected from a man in his fifties in good health and CMV-seropositive. The sequenced sample was PBMCs. The chain recombines TRBV5-5 with TRBJ1-2; 9 positions agree with TRBD1. CDR3 region: CASSATTGGGGYTF. In DNA, the CDR3 is TGTGCCAGCAGCGCGACGACAGGGGGAGGTGGCTACACCTTC.